Detailed here is one TCR beta chain. Its binding antigen is unknown. No base qualities exist here, and no much larger clone lies one base off it. These data are taken from a study of blood T cell repertoires in COVID-19 (dated by TCRdb to 2019 to 2021). About the investigation overall: Samples from collaborators originated in the United States, Italy and Spain and spanned both the acute and convalescent phases of COVID-19. Nearly every sample came with metadata listing a de-identified subject ID, COVID-19 status, age in years and sex. Samples were obtained from the ongoing ImmuneRACE study (first 160 participants) and from about 1,300 subjects provided by 6 global collaborators. A freely available public database, intended as a resource for researchers studying the immune response to SARS-CoV-2, is where the repertoires were released. The prospective study material was composed of cDNA or gDNA derived from T cells, B-cell-depleted T cells, or PBMCs. Where available, HLA class I and class II types were obtained from metadata supplied by the sample provider rather than from assay-based typing. Deeply sampled blood TCRbeta repertoires from subjects exposed to, actively infected with, or recovered from COVID-19 were included in the dataset. What the research found in general, with its limitations: How much clinical and demographic metadata was included differed by source and by participant, and the metadata was provided uncurated.

Enrolling through a virtual design, the prospective study's participants ranged in age from about 18 to 89 years and lived across about two dozen United States geographic areas. In the prospective study, participants were assigned to cohorts based on the clinical history participants reported in a screening survey and a study questionnaire. Recovered participants in ImmuneRACE Cohort 3 were defined by two consecutive negative NP/OP PCR tests, clearance by a healthcare professional, or resolution of symptoms. In the prospective study, whole blood, serum and a nasopharyngeal or oropharyngeal swab were collected from each participant by mobile phlebotomists. Prospective study participants could optionally give additional blood draws and questionnaires over an approximately 2-month period. Blood samples from the prospective study were shipped frozen or at room temperature prior to DNA extraction. The immunoSEQ Assay, a bias-controlled multiplex PCR, was used to amplify TCRbeta CDR3 regions from genomic DNA. The authors processed their data as follows. The number of nucleated cells in each sample was estimated by amplification of reference gene primers within the assay. Sequence reads were collapsed and filtered to measure the absolute abundance of every unique TCRbeta CDR3 rearrangement. Productive Simpson clonality was computed per sample as the square root of Simpson's diversity index over productive rearrangements. Held by TCRdb, this immuneACCESS table contains in-frame sequences only and omits some clones. Under half of the omission traces to an unresolved V gene where checked; the cause of the rest is unknown. Clone size and the V and J calls come from that table; the DNA yielded D and trimming. The sample table lists some 320,000 clones, about 89% of them with a count of one. The ten most abundant clones make up approximately 5.2% of the sample.

Sequencing input: PBMCs or T cells enriched from blood (not recorded which). This clonotype originated in a man in his 60s who had recovered from COVID-19.

Read as DNA, the sequence is TGTGCCTGGAACAGGAATGGCTACACCTTC. Translated, it gives CAWNRNGYTF. The sequence joins TRBV30 to TRBJ1-2; TRBD1 might be the D gene, on 5 matching bases. At the junction V is shortened by 4 bases and J by 6 bases, with 6 bases in between. The CDR3 holds 10 amino acids from the cysteine to the phenylalanine. Just the 30-base CDR3 DNA is kept, in frame starting at base 1. The germline V gene (reference sequence) gives CDR1 as GTSNPN and CDR2 as SVGIG.